This T cell receptor beta chain was sequenced during a study of CD8 T cells in Susac syndrome. Study information: At blood draw, Susac syndrome patients were therapy-naive, on corticosteroids, or on intravenous immunoglobulin alone.

The CD8+ and CD4+ T cells were negatively isolated, with the TEMRA cells enriched by FACS. An input of roughly 0.5 to 1 ug of RNA was subjected to reverse transcription using random hexamers. The method of amplification for TCR beta CDR3 was immunoSEQ multiplex PCR, covering 54 Vbeta and 13 Jbeta. TCRdb independently ran MiXCR on the immunoSEQ multiplex PCR reads; one entry per CDR3 protein. The data show about 210,000 distinct CDR3 sequences, around 93% seen once. The CDR3 loop spans 16 amino acids. The germline gives CDR1 SGHAT, CDR2 FQNNGV. The germline V and J ends were trimmed by 5 bases and 2 bases, with 19 bases remaining between them.

The origin of this receptor is a human donor with Susac syndrome. This chain uses TRBV11-2 with TRBJ2-7, with TRBD2 as a possible D gene (7 bases). Sequencing was done on a sample of CD4+ T cells from PBMCs. CDR3 residues: CASSVSPRGGPYEQYF. The DNA for the CDR3 is TGTGCCAGCAGCGTCTCGCCGAGGGGGGGCCCCTACGAGCAGTACTTC. Filled out from reference TRBV11-2 and TRBJ2-7, the complete variable domain reads EAGVAQSPRYKIIEKRQSVAFWCNPISGHATLYWYQQILGQGPKLLIQFQNNGVVDDSQLPKDRFSAERLKGVDSTLKIQPAKLEDSAVYLCASSVSPRGGPYEQYFGPGTRLTVT.